This TCR beta chain originates from a study of cytomegalovirus exposure and HLA in healthy donors. The overall study: Counted in an early data release were approximately 80 million unique TCRs from HLA-typed donors.

Germline CDR1 reads KGHSH; CDR2 reads LQKENI. This CDR3 is built from 12 residues. V lost 5 bases and J 7 bases, leaving 9 bases between the germline ends. On this clone: Its antigen is unidentified.

The PCR employed 60 Vbeta primers together with 13 Jbeta primers. Assay used: immunoSEQ multiplex PCR; TCRdb lists only in-frame clones, some missing. Seen here are over 150,000 clones, around 77% observed once, and the top ten hold less than 3%. Study-level results: Later on, an analysis showed TCR association rates differing by HLA locus, with DRB1 the most and HLA-C the fewest. By a later analysis, the bulk of CMV-associated TCR beta chains appeared HLA-restricted.

The TCR sequence derives from a woman aged 25 to 39 in good health and CMV-seronegative. This rearrangement joins TRBV18 to TRBJ1-5; D is undetermined. The specimen sequenced was PBMCs. This CDR3 reads CASSGEGQPQHF. The CDR3 DNA reads as TGTGCCAGCTCAGGGGAGGGCCAGCCCCAGCATTTT.